The 13 T cell receptor beta chains presented below share a single source sample, sequenced in a study of Graves' ophthalmopathy and Graves' hyperthyroidism. As the template, RNA transcripts were used to amplify TCR beta CDR3 regions. HTBI primers were used in a first-round RT-PCR, which preceded a second-round multiplex PCR. TCRdb independently ran MiXCR on the multiplex PCR reads; one entry per CDR3 protein. The table records roughly 1.1 million distinct CDR3 sequences, approximately 35% of them present only once. The sample taken for sequencing was peripheral blood or thyroid tissue (not recorded which). Source of these receptors: an adult man with Graves' hyperthyroidism.

This clonotype was recorded a few times. One base away lies a much larger clone, so this may be a sequencing read error. The gene calls are TRBV25-1 and TRBJ2-2; 7 bases fit TRBD1. From germline, CDR1 is MGHDK and CDR2 SYGVNS. The CDR3 spans 17 residues. Here the CDR3 reads CASSELGGQDDTGEPFF. The CDR3, as DNA: TGTGCCAGCAGTGAATTGGGCGGACAGGACGACACCGGGGAGCCGTTTTTT.

This clonotype was recorded many times. V is TRBV10-3 and J is TRBJ1-1, with 9 bases fitting TRBD1. The CDR3 length is 14 residues. With 7 bases clipped from V and 2 bases from J, the junction kept 5 bases outside the gene matches. CDR1 ENHRY and CDR2 SYGVKD come from the germline V gene. The CDR3 here is CAITRQGDNTEAFF. The CDR3 bases are TGTGCCATCACTAGACAGGGGGACAACACTGAAGCTTTCTTT.

This clonotype was seen more than once but under ten times. This chain joins TRBV28 and TRBJ2-7; no clear D gene. This CDR3 has 14 residues. Germline CDR1 is MDHEN and CDR2 is SYDVKM. Trimming pared 5 bases from V and 7 bases from J, leaving 18 bases between. In DNA form, the CDR3 reads TGTGCCAGCAGTAGGGTGGGTTCCTTAGTAGAGCAGTACTTC. As protein: CASSRVGSLVEQYF.

This clonotype was detected ten times or more. The chain recombines TRBV29-1 with TRBJ2-6; D gene uncertain. Per germline, CDR1 SQVTM and CDR2 ANQGSEA. This CDR3 has 14 amino acids. V lost 5 bases and J lost 0, with 8 bases in between. CDR3 residues: CSVLQDSGANVLTF. CDR3 sequence (DNA): TGCAGCGTTTTACAAGACTCTGGGGCCAACGTCCTGACTTTC.

This clonotype occurred many times. This rearrangement joins TRBV12-3 or TRBV12-4 to TRBJ1-1; tentatively, D is TRBD1 (5 bases). V shed 6 bases and J shed 6 bases, with 11 bases lying between them. This CDR3 has 12 residues. CDR3 sequence reads: CASRPQGAEAFF. The DNA of the CDR3 is TGTGCCAGCAGGCCCCAGGGTGCTGAAGCTTTCTTT.

Note on this clonotype: This could be a read error, since a much larger clone is one nucleotide away. The chain is built from TRBV29-1 and TRBJ2-7, with 7 bases fitting TRBD1. This CDR3 comprises 15 residues. Germline CDR1 reads SQVTM; CDR2 reads ANQGSEA. V shed 5 bases and J 6 bases; nucleotides not matched to a gene: 16. The CDR3 region has the DNA TGCAGCGTTTTTCTTCCGATTACAGGGGCTTTCGAGCAGTACTTC. The encoded protein is CSVFLPITGAFEQYF.

The V call is TRBV7-6, the J call TRBJ2-6; D is unclear. Germline-derived CDR1 and CDR2 are SGHVS and FNYEAQ. Trimming removed 5 bases at V and 18 bases at J, with 5 bases between. The CDR3 sequence is 8 residues long. The CDR3 nucleotides are TGTGCCAGCAGCACCCGGACTTTC. Protein: CASSTRTF.

The gene calls are TRBV19 and TRBJ1-5; maybe TRBD1 (6 bases). V gave up 3 bases and J gave up 6 bases, with 12 bases separating them. In germline, CDR1 is LNHDA, CDR2 SQIVND (reference sequence). CDR3 size: 14 residues. The CDR3 DNA sequence: TGTGCCAGTAGTATCGGACAGAGGTCTCAGCCCCAGCATTTT. It translates to CASSIGQRSQPQHF.

This clonotype has ten or more counts. The chain couples TRBV10-2 to TRBJ2-7; 7 bases fit TRBD1. CDR3 size: 13 residues. The trim removed 6 bases at V and 4 bases at J, leaving 6 bases unmatched. Germline CDR1 is WSHSY and CDR2 is SAAADI. The CDR3 region has the DNA TGCGCCAGCAGGGAGACAGGGTTATACGAGCAGTACTTC. Protein: CASRETGLYEQYF.

This clonotype appeared a few times. The chain is built from TRBV30 and TRBJ1-1; maybe TRBD1 (6 bases). The CDR3 runs to 12 residues. With 4 bases removed from V and 4 bases from J, the gap between germline ends came to 10 bases. Germline values: CDR1 GTSNPN, CDR2 SVGIG (reference sequence). CDR3 DNA: TGTGCCTGGAATCGACAGGCCACTGAAGCTTTCTTT. Translated: CAWNRQATEAFF.

The sample holds many counts of this clonotype. In DNA form, the CDR3 reads TGCAGCGTTGCTGGGACAGGGTTAAGCTCCTACGAGCAGTACTTC. It codes for CSVAGTGLSSYEQYF. The chain combines TRBV29-1 with TRBJ2-7; 9 nucleotides line up with TRBD1. The CDR3 contains 15 residues. The germline gives CDR1 SQVTM, CDR2 ANQGSEA. V dropped 4 bases and J dropped 0; count of bases not matched to a gene: 7.

In this sample, this clonotype turned up many times. The chain is built from TRBV5-1 and TRBJ2-6; no clear D gene. CDR3 length: 11 residues. The V end lost 4 bases, the J end lost 12 bases, and 8 bases lay between the germline ends. Germline assignment: CDR1 SGHRS and CDR2 YFSETQ. Here the CDR3 reads CASSDTRVLTF. CDR3 nucleotide sequence: TGCGCCAGCAGCGATACCCGCGTCCTGACTTTC.

This clonotype was observed many times. The V and J genes are TRBV7-8 and TRBJ2-6; D is undetermined. The V and J ends lost 5 bases and 2 bases respectively, with 10 bases between them. The CDR3 loop spans 15 amino acids. Germline loops: CDR1 SGHVS, CDR2 FQNEAQ. CDR3 coding DNA: TGTGCCAGCAGCATATATGGGCCTGGGGCCAACGTCCTGACTTTC. Protein product: CASSIYGPGANVLTF.